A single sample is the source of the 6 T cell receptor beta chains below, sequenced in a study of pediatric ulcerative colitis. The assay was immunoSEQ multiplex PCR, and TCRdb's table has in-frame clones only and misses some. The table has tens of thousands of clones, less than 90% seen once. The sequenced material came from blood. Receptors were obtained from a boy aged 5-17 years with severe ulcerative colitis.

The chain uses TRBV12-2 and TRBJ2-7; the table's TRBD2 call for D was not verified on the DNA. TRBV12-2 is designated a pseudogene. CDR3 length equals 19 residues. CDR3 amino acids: CASRFIGPLRTSGDYEQYF. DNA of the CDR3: TGTGCAAGTCGCTTTATAGGACCCCTGAGGACTAGTGGTGACTACGAGCAGTACTTC.

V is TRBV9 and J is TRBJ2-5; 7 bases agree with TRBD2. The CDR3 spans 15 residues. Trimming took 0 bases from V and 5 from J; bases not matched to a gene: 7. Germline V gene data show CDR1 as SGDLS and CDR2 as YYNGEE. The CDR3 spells CASSVDGGGYETQYF. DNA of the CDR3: TGTGCCAGCAGCGTAGACGGCGGGGGATATGAGACCCAGTACTTC.

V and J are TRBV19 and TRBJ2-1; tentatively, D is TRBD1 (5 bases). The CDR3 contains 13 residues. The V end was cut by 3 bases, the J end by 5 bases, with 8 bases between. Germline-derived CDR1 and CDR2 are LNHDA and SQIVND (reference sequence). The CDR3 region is CASSIGQNNEQFF. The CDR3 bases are TGTGCCAGTAGTATTGGACAAAACAATGAGCAGTTCTTC.

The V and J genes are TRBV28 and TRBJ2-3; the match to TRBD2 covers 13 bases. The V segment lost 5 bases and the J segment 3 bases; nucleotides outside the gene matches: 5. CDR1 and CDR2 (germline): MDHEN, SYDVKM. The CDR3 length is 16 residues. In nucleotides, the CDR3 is TGTGCCAGCAGTGTCACTAGCGGGAGGGCGACAGATACGCAGTATTTT. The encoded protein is CASSVTSGRATDTQYF.

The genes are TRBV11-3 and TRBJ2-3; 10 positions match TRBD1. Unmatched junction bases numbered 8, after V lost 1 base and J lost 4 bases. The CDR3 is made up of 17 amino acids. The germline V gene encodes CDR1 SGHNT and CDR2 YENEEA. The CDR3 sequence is CASSLGDRGQESDTQYF. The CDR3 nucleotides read TGTGCCAGCAGCTTAGGTGACAGGGGGCAAGAATCAGATACGCAGTATTTT. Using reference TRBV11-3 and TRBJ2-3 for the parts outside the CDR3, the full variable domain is EAGVVQSPRYKIIEKKQPVAFWCNPISGHNTLYWYLQNLGQGPELLIRYENEEAVDDSQLPKDRFSAERLKGVDSTLKIQPAELGDSAVYLCASSLGDRGQESDTQYFGPGTRLTVL.

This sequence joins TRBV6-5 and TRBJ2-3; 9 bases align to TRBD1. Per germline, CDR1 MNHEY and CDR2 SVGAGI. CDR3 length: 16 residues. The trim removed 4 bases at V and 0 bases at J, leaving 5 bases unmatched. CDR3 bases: TGTGCCAGCAGTTCTCGACAGGGGGGAAGCACAGATACGCAGTATTTT. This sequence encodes CASSSRQGGSTDTQYF.